Sequencing of this T cell receptor (beta chain) was carried out in a study of OX40 agonist ivuxolimab in advanced cancers. As for the study in general: Intravenous ivuxolimab was administered to patients every 2 weeks at 0.01 to 10 mg/kg. Partial responses were observed in three patients, of whom one had hepatocellular carcinoma and two had cutaneous melanoma.

Only one count was recorded for this clone. The antigen is not known. Clones were sequenced by immunoSEQ multiplex PCR, and TCRdb holds only the in-frame ones, with some missing. The table lists under 100,000 clones, almost 90% of them singletons. Blood specimens came from baseline, cycle 4 day 1, and cycle 7 day 1. Regarding the study as a whole: At 0.1 to 3.0 mg/kg, CD4+ and CD8+ blood T cells expanded clonally by week 6.

Trimming at V came to 4 bases and at J to 9 bases, leaving 10 bases not matched to a gene. Germline V gene lookup returns CDR1 MNHEY and CDR2 SMNVEV (reference sequence). The CDR3 sequence is 14 residues long. This TCR was recovered from an adult with an advanced solid tumor such as melanoma, head and neck, liver or kidney cancer. Sequences were derived from CD4+ or CD8+ T cells sorted from blood, sampled in a trial of the OX40 agonist ivuxolimab. The V and J genes are TRBV27 and TRBJ2-3, with TRBD2 identical over 7 bases. The CDR3 region has the DNA TGTGCCAGCAGTTCCCTGGACGGGCGGGGGACGCAGTATTTT. This gives the protein CASSSLDGRGTQYF.